The 4 T cell receptor beta chains given below trace back to one sample, sequenced in a study of blood T cell repertoires in COVID-19. Sequencing used immunoSEQ multiplex PCR; TCRdb keeps in-frame clones, though not all of them. Seen here are some 200,000 clones, more than 80% observed once, and the top ten hold approximately 8.7%. The sequencing input was PBMCs or T cells enriched from blood (not recorded which). All receptors derive from a man aged 40-55 years who had recovered from COVID-19.

The chain combines TRBV11-2 with TRBJ1-3; 8 bases fit TRBD1. This CDR3 comprises 16 residues. The V gene end was trimmed by 3 bases and the J gene end by 4 bases; junction bases not matched to a gene: 8. Germline CDR1 and CDR2: SGHAT and FQNNGV. DNA for the CDR3: TGTGCCAGCAGCTTTAGTTTAACAGGGGGAGGAAACACCATATATTTT. As protein: CASSFSLTGGGNTIYF.

The chain has TRBV7-6 and TRBJ1-5; TRBD1 matches 10 bases. J lost 2 bases, V lost 3 bases, and 4 bases had no gene match. The germline V gene has CDR1 SGHVS and CDR2 FNYEAQ. This CDR3 has 16 amino acids. The CDR3: CASSFGQGEGNQPQHF. The CDR3 DNA is TGTGCCAGCAGCTTCGGACAGGGGGAGGGCAATCAGCCCCAGCATTTT.

The chain links TRBV28 to TRBJ1-3, with a tentative D call TRBD1 (5 bases). V dropped 7 bases and J dropped 1 base, with 11 bases sitting between them. Germline V gene data show CDR1 as MDHEN and CDR2 as SYDVKM. This CDR3 is built from 14 residues. Written as DNA, the CDR3 is TGTGCCAGCATCCAAGGACAATCTGGAAACACCATATATTTT. Translating it yields CASIQGQSGNTIYF.

This clone was recorded once. The chain employs TRBV15 and TRBJ2-7, with D maybe TRBD2 (5 bases). With 1 base removed from V and 2 bases from J, the gap between germline ends came to 12 bases. The CDR3 totals 15 residues. CDR1 and CDR2 from the germline V gene are LNHNV and YYDKDF (reference sequence). In DNA, the CDR3 is TGTGCCACCAGCAGAGTGAGGGATCCCCCCTACGAGCAGTACTTC. This encodes CATSRVRDPPYEQYF.